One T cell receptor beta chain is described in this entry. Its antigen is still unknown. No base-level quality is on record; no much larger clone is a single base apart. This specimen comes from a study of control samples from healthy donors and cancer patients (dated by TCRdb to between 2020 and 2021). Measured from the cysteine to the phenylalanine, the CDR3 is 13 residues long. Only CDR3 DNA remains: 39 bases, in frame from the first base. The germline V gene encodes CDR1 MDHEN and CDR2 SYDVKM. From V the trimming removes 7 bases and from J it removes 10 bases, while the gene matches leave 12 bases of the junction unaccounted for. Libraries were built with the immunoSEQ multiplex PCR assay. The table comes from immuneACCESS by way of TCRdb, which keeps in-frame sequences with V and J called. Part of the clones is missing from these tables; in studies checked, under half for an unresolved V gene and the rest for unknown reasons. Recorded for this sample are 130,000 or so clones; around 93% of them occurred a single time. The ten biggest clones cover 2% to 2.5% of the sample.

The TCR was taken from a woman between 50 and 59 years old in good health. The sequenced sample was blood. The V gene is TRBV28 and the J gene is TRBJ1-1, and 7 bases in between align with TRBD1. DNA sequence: TGTGCCAGCAACCAGCAGGGGGGGTACGTAGCTTTCTTT. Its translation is CASNQQGGYVAFF.